This T cell receptor beta chain was recorded in a study of blood T cell repertoires in COVID-19. Looking at the study overall: The United States, Italy and Spain were the sources of the acute and convalescent COVID-19 samples. From T cells, B-cell-depleted T cells, or PBMCs came the material, which was cDNA or gDNA.

Per the study methods: Nucleated cell number was recorded as an estimate derived from reference gene primer amplification. Data came from immunoSEQ multiplex PCR; TCRdb stores just in-frame clones and leaves some out. That table gives V, J and clone size, and the DNA gave D and trimming. The sample records some 64,000 clones, roughly 84% being singletons. Per the germline V gene, CDR1 is SGHDN and CDR2 is FVKESK. The V end was cut by 1 base, the J end by 6 bases, with 6 bases between. The CDR3 has 12 amino acids. Sequencing was carried out using peripheral blood. The V and J genes are TRBV14 and TRBJ1-2; D unclear. The source of this sequence is a woman aged 80 or over with active or convalescent COVID-19. This CDR3 reads CASSQGRHGYTF. The CDR3 region has the DNA TGTGCCAGCAGCCAAGGGAGGCATGGCTACACCTTC.